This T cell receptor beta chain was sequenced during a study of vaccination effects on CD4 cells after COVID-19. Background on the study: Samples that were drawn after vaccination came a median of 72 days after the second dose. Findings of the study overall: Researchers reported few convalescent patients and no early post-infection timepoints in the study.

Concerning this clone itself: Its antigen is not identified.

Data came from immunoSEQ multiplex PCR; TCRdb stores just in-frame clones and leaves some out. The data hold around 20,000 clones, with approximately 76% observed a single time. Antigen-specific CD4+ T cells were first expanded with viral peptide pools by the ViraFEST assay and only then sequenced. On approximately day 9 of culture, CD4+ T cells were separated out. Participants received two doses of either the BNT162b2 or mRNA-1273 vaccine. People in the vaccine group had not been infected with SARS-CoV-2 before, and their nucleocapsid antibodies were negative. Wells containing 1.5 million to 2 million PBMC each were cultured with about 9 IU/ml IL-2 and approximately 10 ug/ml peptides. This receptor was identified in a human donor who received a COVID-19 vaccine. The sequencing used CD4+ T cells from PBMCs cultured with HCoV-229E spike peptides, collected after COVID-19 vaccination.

The CDR3 bases are TGTGCCAGCAGCCTTTCCACGACCAATTCACCCCTCCACTTT. Amino acids: CASSLSTTNSPLHF. The genes are TRBV3-1 (or the pseudogene TRBV3-2) and TRBJ1-6; D unclear. Looked up from germline, CDR1 is LGHDT and CDR2 is YNNKEL (reference sequence). The V gene lost 4 bases and the J gene lost 7 bases, with 11 bases spanning the gap. This CDR3 is built from 14 residues.